This T cell receptor (beta chain) comes out of a study of metastatic and nonmetastatic thyroid tumors. On the study more broadly: The comparison covered peripheral blood and tumor or nodule tissue in malignant and benign thyroid patients.

Germline CDR1 and CDR2: GTSNPN and SVGIG (reference sequence). The CDR3 spans 10 residues. Trimming took 5 bases from V and 10 from J, leaving 11 bases between them. Before thyroid surgery, none of the patients had received any treatment. Findings and caveats of the study: Benign nodules reportedly had significantly lower TCR beta diversity than malignant thyroid tumors in blood and tumor.

TCRdb reprocessed the PCR reads using MiXCR. The profile shows about 18,000 clones, roughly 23% of them singletons. A remark on this clone: Its target is not known.

The sequenced material came from tumor tissue. The TCR comes from a female donor with papillary thyroid cancer or a benign thyroid nodule (not recorded which). Some clones in this sample may be carry-over from other donors' samples. The genes are TRBV30 and TRBJ1-1; D not certain. CDR3 sequence: CAWGENGAFF. The CDR3 nucleotides are TGTGCCTGGGGGGAAAACGGAGCTTTCTTT.